This T cell receptor (beta chain) derives from a study of T-cell reconstitution after alpha-beta-depleted transplantation in children. J gave up 6 bases and V 6 bases, and 8 bases lay outside the gene matches. This CDR3 has 14 amino acids. Construction of the TCRbeta library involved unique molecular identifiers. Via MiXCR, TCRdb re-called the PCR reads, giving one row per CDR3 protein. The data contain some 500,000 distinct CDR3 sequences, around 20% of them singletons. This specimen was PBMCs from the stem cell graft donor, taken from the stem cell graft. The receptor was derived from a human donor who donated a stem cell graft to a child with acute lymphoblastic leukemia. The rearrangement joins TRBV12-3 or TRBV12-4 to TRBJ2-3, with 8 bases fitting TRBD2. The CDR3 sequence: CASRKGLGVDTQYF. The CDR3 nucleotides read TGTGCCAGCAGAAAGGGACTAGGGGTGGATACGCAGTATTTT.